The 7 T cell receptor beta chains listed next were all sequenced from one sample in a study of a mutant IDH1 vaccine in newly diagnosed glioma. Assay used: immunoSEQ multiplex PCR; TCRdb lists only in-frame clones, some missing. Seen here are roughly 38,000 clones, 75% to 90% observed once, and the top ten hold approximately 1.6%. Their target antigens are unknown. Time point meaning: week 35, safety follow-up. Topical imiquimod was applied with each vaccine dose, which held 300 ug of mutant IDH1 20-mer peptide. The material sequenced was PBMCs, taken from a glioma patient whose treatment included an IDH1 peptide vaccine. The receptor set was obtained from a middle-aged man with glioma.

The chain joins TRBV10-3 to TRBJ2-7, with 7 nucleotides matching TRBD2. From germline, CDR1 is ENHRY and CDR2 SYGVKD. V gave up 2 bases and J gave up 2 bases; unmatched junction bases: 15. This CDR3 has 18 residues. CDR3 coding DNA: TGTGCCATCAGTGAGAGTTCGGGTCGAGCGGGGCGCCCCTACGAGCAGTACGTC. It yields the protein CAISESSGRAGRPYEQYV.

V and J are TRBV4-2 and TRBJ2-2; TRBD1 matches 10 bases. Looked up from germline, CDR1 is LGHNA and CDR2 is YNFKEQ. CDR3 size: 18 residues. Losses at the gene ends were 0 bases for V and 6 bases for J; bases not matched to a gene: 10. The CDR3 nucleotides are TGTGCCAGCAGCCAAGAGAGTCCGGGACAGGGGTTTTCCGGGGAGCTGTTTTTT. Protein sequence: CASSQESPGQGFSGELFF.

This clone is a singleton in its sample. This chain joins TRBV18 and TRBJ2-7; 8 bases line up with TRBD1. This CDR3 is built from 17 residues. From germline, CDR1 is KGHSH and CDR2 LQKENI. V dropped 4 bases and J dropped 3; count of bases not matched to a gene: 14. CDR3 region: CASSHQVGQETFYEQYF. In DNA, the CDR3 is TGTGCCAGCTCACACCAAGTGGGACAGGAAACCTTCTACGAGCAGTACTTC. The variable domain in full, completed from reference TRBV18 and TRBJ2-7, reads NAGVMQNPRHLVRRRGQEARLRCSPMKGHSHVYWYRQLPEEGLKFMVYLQKENIIDESGMPKERFSAEFPKEGPSILRIQQVVRGDSAAYFCASSHQVGQETFYEQYFGPGTRLTVT.

The V call is TRBV5-1, the J call TRBJ2-3; TRBD2 aligns across 10 bases. Germline CDR1 is SGHRS and CDR2 is YFSETQ. Trimming cost V 4 bases and J 0 bases; bases outside gene matches: 11. CDR3 length: 18 amino acids. The CDR3 here is CASSRLSGGETSTDTQYF. CDR3 in DNA: TGCGCCAGCAGCAGATTGAGCGGGGGGGAGACGAGCACAGATACGCAGTATTTT.

This chain connects TRBV4-1 to TRBJ2-3; 10 nucleotides align to TRBD1. CDR3 length equals 15 residues. Trimming removed 1 base from V and 4 bases from J; junction bases left unmatched: 2. Germline V gene sequence: CDR1 MGHRA, CDR2 YSYEKL. CDR3 nucleotide sequence: TGCGCCAGCAGCCAAGGGACAGGGGGAGCAGATACGCAGTATTTT. Residues: CASSQGTGGADTQYF.

The chain has TRBV9 and TRBJ1-2; D remains ambiguous. Between the trimmed V and J ends, which lost 3 bases and 5 bases, there was a span of 11 bases. Germline V lookup: CDR1 SGDLS, CDR2 YYNGEE. The CDR3 extends over 13 amino acids. CDR3 sequence reads: CASSGVEGYGYTF. Written as DNA, the CDR3 is TGTGCCAGCAGCGGGGTGGAGGGTTATGGCTACACCTTC.

The V gene is TRBV7-6, the J gene TRBJ2-5; 10 bases are a match to TRBD2. V dropped 1 base and J dropped 7; count of bases not matched to a gene: 9. CDR1 SGHVS and CDR2 FNYEAQ come from the germline V gene. This CDR3 comprises 16 residues. CDR3 nucleotides: TGTGCCAGCAGCTTAGGTCTCCTAGCGGGAGTTGTGACCCAGTACTTC. Translated, it gives CASSLGLLAGVVTQYF.